The clone carrying this T cell receptor (beta chain) was picked up a small number of times. Its antigen is still unknown. TCRdb analysed the RT-PCR reads with MiXCR anew, one entry per CDR3 protein. The sample includes approximately 500,000 distinct CDR3 sequences, around 13% of them seen just once. This sample was included in a study of response to subunit inactivated influenza vaccine. With 10 bases removed from V and 8 bases from J, the gap between germline ends came to 14 bases. Germline V gene sequence: CDR1 MGHDK, CDR2 SYGVNS. CDR3 length: 11 residues. Study-wide results and caveats: T cells newly recruited by each seasonal influenza vaccination are few, the authors suggested.

This chain joins TRBV25-1 and TRBJ1-1; D is unclear. The source of this sequence is a man between 45 and 60 years old who received an inactivated influenza vaccine. Sample: PBMCs from blood, taken roughly 45 days after vaccination. The CDR3 loop is CATNDGSEAFF. The DNA for the CDR3 is TGTGCCACCAACGACGGTTCAGAAGCTTTCTTT.